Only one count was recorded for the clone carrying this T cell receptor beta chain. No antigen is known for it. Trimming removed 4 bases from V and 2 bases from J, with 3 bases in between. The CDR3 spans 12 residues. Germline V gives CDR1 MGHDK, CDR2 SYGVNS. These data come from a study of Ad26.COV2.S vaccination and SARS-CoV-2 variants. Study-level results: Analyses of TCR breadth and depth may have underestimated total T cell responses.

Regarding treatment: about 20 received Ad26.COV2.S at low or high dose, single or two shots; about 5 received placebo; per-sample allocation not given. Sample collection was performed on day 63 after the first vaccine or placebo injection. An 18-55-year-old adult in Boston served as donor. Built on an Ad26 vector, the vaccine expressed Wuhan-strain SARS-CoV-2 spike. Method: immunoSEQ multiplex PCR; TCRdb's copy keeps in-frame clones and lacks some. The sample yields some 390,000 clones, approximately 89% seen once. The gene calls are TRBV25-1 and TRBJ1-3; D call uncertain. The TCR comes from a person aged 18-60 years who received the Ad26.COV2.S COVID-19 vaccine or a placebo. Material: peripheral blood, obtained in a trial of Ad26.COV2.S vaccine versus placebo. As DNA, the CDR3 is TGTGCCAGCAGTGCTGCTGGAAACACCATATATTTT. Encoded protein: CASSAAGNTIYF.